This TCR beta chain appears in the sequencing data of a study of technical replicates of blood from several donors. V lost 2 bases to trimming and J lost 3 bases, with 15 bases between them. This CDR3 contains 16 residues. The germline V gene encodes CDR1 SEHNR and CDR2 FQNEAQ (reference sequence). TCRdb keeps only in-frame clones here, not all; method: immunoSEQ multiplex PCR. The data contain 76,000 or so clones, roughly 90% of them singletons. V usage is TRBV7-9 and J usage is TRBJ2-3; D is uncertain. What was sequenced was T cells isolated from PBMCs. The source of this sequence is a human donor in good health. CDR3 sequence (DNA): TGTGCCAGCAGCTTATACCCCGATCGAGCGACAGATACGCAGTATTTT. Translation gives CASSLYPDRATDTQYF.